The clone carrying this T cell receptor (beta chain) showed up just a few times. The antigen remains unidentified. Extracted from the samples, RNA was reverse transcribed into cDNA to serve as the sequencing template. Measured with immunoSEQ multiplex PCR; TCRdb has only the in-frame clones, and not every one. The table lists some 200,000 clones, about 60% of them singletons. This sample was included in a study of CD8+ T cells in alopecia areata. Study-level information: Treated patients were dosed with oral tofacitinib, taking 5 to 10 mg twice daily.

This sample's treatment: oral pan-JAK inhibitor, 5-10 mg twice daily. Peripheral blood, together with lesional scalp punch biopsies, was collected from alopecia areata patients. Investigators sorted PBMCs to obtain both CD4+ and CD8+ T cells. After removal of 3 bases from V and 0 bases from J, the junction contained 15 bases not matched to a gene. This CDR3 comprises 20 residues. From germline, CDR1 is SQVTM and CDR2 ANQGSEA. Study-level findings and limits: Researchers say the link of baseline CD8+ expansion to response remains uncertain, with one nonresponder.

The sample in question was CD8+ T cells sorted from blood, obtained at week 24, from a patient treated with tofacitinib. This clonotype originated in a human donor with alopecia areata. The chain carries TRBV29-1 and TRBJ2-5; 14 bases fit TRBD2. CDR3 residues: CSVDFGTSGGSGKYQETQYF. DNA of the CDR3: TGCAGCGTTGATTTTGGGACTAGCGGGGGCTCGGGGAAGTACCAAGAGACCCAGTACTTC.